This TCR beta chain was documented in a study of response to subunit inactivated influenza vaccine (dated by TCRdb to the late 2010s). As for the study more broadly: To follow how T cells responded to a trivalent subunit inactivated influenza vaccine, the researchers relied on deep quantitative profiling of the T cell receptor repertoire. Here is what the overall study found, with its caveats: The authors proposed that each seasonal influenza vaccination may bring in only a limited number of new T cells.

From its cysteine to its phenylalanine, the CDR3 spans 13 amino acids. Of the read, only the CDR3 DNA is kept; its 39 bases are in frame from base 1. Clipping removes 4 bases from V and 4 bases from J, with 5 as the unmatched junction base count. CDR1 and CDR2 are read off the germline V gene as SQVTM and ANQGSEA. Preparation of the library involved RT-PCR. The listed sequencing device is Illumina HiSeq 2500. In TCRdb, the public reads were trimmed at Q25 with fastp and aligned with MiXCR, with productive beta chains retained. CDR3 protein duplicates are merged, each entry listing the most common genes and DNA. Recorded for this sample are about 780,000 distinct CDR3 sequences; about a fifth of them occurred a single time. The ten largest clones add up to approximately 11% of the sample. The sample holds many counts of this clonotype. Its recognized antigen is unknown. Nothing much larger sits one base from this clone, and base qualities are not available.

This sequence originates from a man aged 50 to 60 who received an inactivated influenza vaccine. Donor details come from another sample of the same person, matched by shared clones. The chain is assembled from TRBV29-1 and TRBJ2-7, with 9 middle bases fitting TRBD1. The material sequenced was PBMCs from blood, taken roughly 5 days after vaccination. The nucleotide sequence is TGCAGCGTTGGGACCGACAGGGGGTACGAGCAGTACTTC. Its protein is CSVGTDRGYEQYF.